The entry below gives a single TCR beta chain sequence along with its context. The data were taken from a study of blood T cell repertoires in COVID-19. As for the study in general: The United States, Italy and Spain provided the acute and convalescent COVID-19 samples.

With 3 bases removed from V and 2 bases from J, the gap between germline ends came to 7 bases. This CDR3 is built from 13 residues. The data were produced by immunoSEQ multiplex PCR, yet TCRdb's version contains in-frame clones alone and is incomplete. Altogether tens of thousands of clones are present, about 70% being singletons, with the ten largest covering 28%. The specimen was peripheral blood. This sequence originates from a woman of 80 years or more with active or convalescent COVID-19. The chain is built from TRBV12-3 or TRBV12-4 and TRBJ1-1; D remains ambiguous. CDR3 loop: CASSFRTNTEAFF. Written as DNA, the CDR3 is TGTGCCAGCAGTTTTAGAACCAACACTGAAGCTTTCTTT.